The T cell receptor beta chain described here comes from a study of T cells in Graves' hyperthyroidism and ophthalmopathy. Study context: Blood was drawn when the patient was first diagnosed and still untreated.

Losses at the gene ends were 6 bases for V and 5 bases for J; bases not matched to a gene: 7. The CDR3 is 14 amino acids. Template material for amplifying TCR beta CDR3 regions consisted of RNA transcripts. Initially, a first-round RT-PCR of the TCR CDR3 employed the HTBI primer set. Using its own MiXCR run on the multiplex PCR reads, TCRdb lists one record per CDR3 protein. This table has around 350,000 distinct CDR3 sequences, 15% to 20% appearing once. This sample holds PBMCs from 9.5 to 10 ml fresh peripheral blood. This clonotype was detected ten times or more. This TCR came from a woman aged 18-29 years with Graves' hyperthyroidism. Sequencing used blood. The V and J genes are TRBV12-3 or TRBV12-4 and TRBJ1-5, with 7 bases identical to TRBD1. CDR3 sequence reads: CASSRGTAHQPQHF. As DNA, the CDR3 is TGTGCCAGCAGCCGCGGGACAGCGCATCAGCCCCAGCATTTT.